This TCR beta chain was identified during a study of CD8 T cells in Susac syndrome (dated by TCRdb to 2018 to 2020). Notes on the research overall: Repertoire sequencing was used to test whether CD8+ T cell activation and differentiation in Susac syndrome was antigen driven. The study compared CD8+ T cell repertoire clonality among roughly 12 healthy donors, around 14 Susac syndrome patients and approximately 16 multiple sclerosis patients. General conclusions and limits of the study: The study acknowledged that relatively few individuals were included in the TCR sequencing and HLA analysis.

High-throughput TCR beta sequencing profiled peripheral blood CD8+ and CD4+ T cells from healthy donors, Susac syndrome patients and multiple sclerosis patients. Multiple sclerosis controls were treatment-naive patients with stable or active relapsing-remitting disease fulfilling revised McDonald criteria. Bulk CD8+ and CD4+ T cells were purified magnetically by negative isolation, whereas CD8+ TEMRA cells were enriched by FACS. Blood was drawn into EDTA tubes, processed within 24 hours, and PBMCs were isolated by density gradient centrifugation. PBMCs destined for TCR sequencing were cryopreserved in liquid nitrogen and later thawed in a 37 °C water bath. A purity of at least 90% was achieved for sorted or isolated CD4+, CD8+ and CD8+ TEMRA cells. RNA was extracted with the RNeasy kit and 0.5 to 1 ug was reverse transcribed using random hexamers. The immunoSEQ multiplex PCR assay, which covers 54 Vbeta and 13 Jbeta segments, was used to amplify TCR beta CDR3 regions. PCR amplification bias was corrected by using a synthetic template baseline for primer optimization and computational correction. In the paper's pipeline: Reads were annotated to V, D and J genes per IMGT and analyzed with immunoSEQ Analyzer, keeping only productive sequences. Clonality was calculated as one minus the Shannon entropy normalized by log2 of the number of productive unique sequences. For each patient and control, public and private clones were evaluated among the 100 most prevalent clones. Susac-specific clones were defined as absent from healthy and MS cohorts, some 1,000 published viral clones and other ImmuneACCESS disease sequences. Using fastp trimming at Q25 and MiXCR clonotype assembly, TCRdb reanalyzed the public sequencing data and kept in-frame beta chains. All rows with the same CDR3 protein become a single entry with the most common DNA and genes. TCRdb's processing, not the authors', yielded these V and J calls. Here the sample has about 180,000 distinct CDR3 sequences; 85% to 95% occur a single time. The ten largest clones represent around 0.15% of the sample.

The cysteine opens and the phenylalanine closes a CDR3 of 15 amino acids. Just CDR3 DNA is preserved here, 45 bases in frame from base 1. Trimming at the junction amounts to 3 bases on V and 0 bases on J, and the germline ends lie 12 bases apart. The germline V gene (reference sequence) provides CDR1 DFQATT and CDR2 SNEGSKA. For this clonotype: Its antigen is currently not known. It has no much larger one-base neighbor in the sample; base qualities were not kept.

Sequenced sample: CD8+ T cells from PBMCs. The receptor was derived from a human donor with multiple sclerosis. The chain couples TRBV20-1 to TRBJ2-1; the D gene assignment is ambiguous. The CDR3 protein sequence reads: CSASHSSSSYNEQFF. The DNA is as follows: TGCAGTGCTAGTCACAGTTCGAGCTCCTACAATGAGCAGTTCTTC.